The entry below describes one TCR beta chain. Its antigen is not known. The data originate from a study of T cells expressing NK-cell markers. Across the whole study: Sorted CD3+CD56-NKG2C+, CD3+CD56+NKG2C+ and CD3+CD56+NKG2C- T cells supplied the TCR beta repertoires. HCMV seropositivity characterized seven of the eight sequenced donors, and seronegativity one. The study, taken as a whole, reports: Of the CD8+ T cells in 5 to 7 donors, roughly 1.0-7.0% belonged to dominant NKG2C+ clonotypes.

Using the 5' RACE reads, TCRdb records one entry per CDR3 protein without DNA. Recorded for this sample: some 450,000 distinct CDR3 sequences. This CDR3 comprises 14 residues. From germline, CDR1 is SGHRS and CDR2 YFSETQ. The source material was blood T cells: a sorted CD56 or NKG2C T cell subset, CD4+ or CD8+ T cells, or bulk PBMC T cells (not recorded which). The gene calls are TRBV5-1 and TRBJ1-2; TCRdb proposes TRBD1, but this gene call is untestable without DNA. This sequence originates from a woman aged 18 to 75 in good health. Here the CDR3 reads CASSLGTGVLGYTF.